This T cell receptor beta chain was captured in a study of shared clonotypes between healthy human individuals. The study, taken as a whole, reports: Collection of samples was limited to blood; tissue repertoires likely differ. Clonotype sharing among donors was thought likely to change with sequencing depth.

With regard to this clone: The antigen is undetermined.

Samples underwent the assay at deep level. Replicate sorted-subset PCRs were loaded with around 200 ng DNA, about 30,000 T cell genomes. This table comes from immunoSEQ multiplex PCR, and its TCRdb copy is limited to in-frame clones, with some not included. The sample lists some 900,000 clones; approximately 80% were seen once. Trimming cost V 6 bases and J 4 bases; bases outside gene matches: 2. Germline-derived CDR1 and CDR2 are MDHEN and SYDVKM. This CDR3 comprises 13 residues. The V call is TRBV28, the J call TRBJ1-2; TRBD1 matches 10 bases. The sequencing input was memory CD4+ T cells sorted from blood. Described subset: CD45RA-negative fraction. The sequence came from a man between 18 and 35 years old in good health. The CDR3 sequence: CASSRTGGYGYTF. CDR3 nucleotide sequence: TGTGCCAGCAGCAGGACAGGGGGCTATGGCTACACCTTC.